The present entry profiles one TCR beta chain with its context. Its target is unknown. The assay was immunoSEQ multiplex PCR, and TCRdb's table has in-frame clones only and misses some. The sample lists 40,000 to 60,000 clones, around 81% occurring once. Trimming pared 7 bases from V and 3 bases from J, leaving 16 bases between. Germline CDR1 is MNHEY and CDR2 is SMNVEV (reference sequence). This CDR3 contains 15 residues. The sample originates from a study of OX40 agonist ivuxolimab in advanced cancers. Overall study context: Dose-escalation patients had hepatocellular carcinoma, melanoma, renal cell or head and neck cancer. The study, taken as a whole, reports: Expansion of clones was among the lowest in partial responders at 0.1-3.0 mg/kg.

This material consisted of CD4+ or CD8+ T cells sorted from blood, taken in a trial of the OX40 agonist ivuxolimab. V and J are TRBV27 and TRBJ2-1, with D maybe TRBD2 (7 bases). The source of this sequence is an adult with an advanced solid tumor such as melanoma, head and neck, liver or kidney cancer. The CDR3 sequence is CASTMGGTNYNEQFF. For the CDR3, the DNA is TGTGCCAGCACCATGGGGGGGACAAACTACAATGAGCAGTTCTTC.